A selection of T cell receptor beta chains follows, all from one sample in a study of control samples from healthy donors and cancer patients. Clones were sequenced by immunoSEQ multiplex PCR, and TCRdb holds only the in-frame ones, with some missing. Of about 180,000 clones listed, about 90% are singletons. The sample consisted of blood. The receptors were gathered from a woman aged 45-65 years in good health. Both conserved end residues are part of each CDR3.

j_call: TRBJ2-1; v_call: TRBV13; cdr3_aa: CASSRLAGGRSYNEQFF
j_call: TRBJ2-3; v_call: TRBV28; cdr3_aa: CASSLFSGRTDTQYF
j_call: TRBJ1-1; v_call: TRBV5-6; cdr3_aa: CASSLVSVMNTEAFF
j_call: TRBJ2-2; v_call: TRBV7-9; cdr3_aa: CASSLGQLNTGELFF
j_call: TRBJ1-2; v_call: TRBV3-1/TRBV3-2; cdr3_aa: CASSQGGDRLGGGYTF
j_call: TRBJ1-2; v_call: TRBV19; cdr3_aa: CASRPVEGYGYTF
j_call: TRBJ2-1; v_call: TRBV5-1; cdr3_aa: CASSDTRDEQFF
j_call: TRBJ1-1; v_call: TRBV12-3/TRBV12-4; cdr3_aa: CASSLDRYTEAFF
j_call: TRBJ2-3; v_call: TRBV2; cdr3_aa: CASSWDSDTQYF
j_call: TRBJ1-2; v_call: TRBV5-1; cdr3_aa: CASSLEIGAGGYGYTF
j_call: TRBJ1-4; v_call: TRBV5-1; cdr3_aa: CASSLQGATNEKLFF
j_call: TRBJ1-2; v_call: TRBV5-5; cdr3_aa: CASSLLDRANYGYTF
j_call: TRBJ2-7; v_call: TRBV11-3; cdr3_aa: CASSLFGTSGYEQYF
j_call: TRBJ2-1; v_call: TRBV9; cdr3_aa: CASSVHREDDEQFF
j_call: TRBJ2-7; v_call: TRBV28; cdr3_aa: CASSPHEGVSYEQYF
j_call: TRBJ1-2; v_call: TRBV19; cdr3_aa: CASSIAAGNYGYTF
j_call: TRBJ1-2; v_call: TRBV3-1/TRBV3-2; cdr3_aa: CASSPGTYGYTF
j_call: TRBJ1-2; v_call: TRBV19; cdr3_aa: CASRDYRGLDYGYTF
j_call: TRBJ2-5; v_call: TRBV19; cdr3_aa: CASAIEETQYF
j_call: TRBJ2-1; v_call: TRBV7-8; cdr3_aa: CASSFRGLGTSRLNEQFF
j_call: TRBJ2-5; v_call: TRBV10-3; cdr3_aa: CAISESVASGRKETQYF
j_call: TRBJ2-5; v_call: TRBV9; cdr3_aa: CASSLVAGVGETQYF
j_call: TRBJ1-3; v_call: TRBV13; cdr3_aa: CASSTGRLRTIYF